What follows are 12 T cell receptor beta chains derived from one specimen sequenced in a study of T and B cells in COVID-19 patients. BIOMED2 TRB-A/B primer pools were used in multiplex TRB PCR. TCRdb fed the multiplex PCR reads into MiXCR, producing one record per CDR3 protein. The sample yields tens of thousands of distinct CDR3 sequences, around 28% seen once. Each TRB amplification used about 220-500 ng of genomic DNA from blood. The sample taken for sequencing was blood. These receptors were collected from a human donor who had recovered from COVID-19.

Of note for this clonotype: With a much larger clone just one base away, this may be a read error. The V call is TRBV30, the J call TRBJ2-1; TRBD1 agrees at 8 bases. The CDR3 sequence is 12 residues long. Germline assignment: CDR1 GTSNPN and CDR2 SVGIG (reference sequence). CDR3 sequence reads: CAWSPTGDEKFF. The CDR3 bases are TGTGCCTGGAGTCCGACAGGGGATGAGAAGTTCTTC.

Only a few counts were recorded for this clonotype. This sequence joins TRBV18 and TRBJ2-7, with 9 bases aligning to TRBD2. J gave up 2 bases and V 6 bases, and 2 bases lay outside the gene matches. The CDR3 spans 13 residues. The germline gives CDR1 KGHSH, CDR2 LQKENI. The DNA of the CDR3 is TGTGCCAGCTCTATAGCGGGAGCCTACGAGCAGTACTTC. Protein: CASSIAGAYEQYF.

This clonotype was seen more than once but under ten times. CDR3 nucleotide sequence: TGCGCCAGCAGCTTGGCAGGGGAGTACGACGAGCAGTACTTC. Its translation is CASSLAGEYDEQYF. The chain uses TRBV5-1 and TRBJ2-7; tentatively, D is TRBD1 (6 bases). There are 14 residues in the CDR3. V was pared by 0 bases and J by 5 bases, with 12 bases between. Germline values: CDR1 SGHRS, CDR2 YFSETQ.

V and J are TRBV7-2 and TRBJ2-2; 9 nucleotides align to TRBD1. Trimming took 5 bases from V and 5 from J; bases not matched to a gene: 6. The CDR3 runs to 15 residues. Germline CDR1 SGHTA, CDR2 FQGNSA. The DNA for the CDR3 is TGTGCCAGCAGCCCACGGGGACAGGGTACCGGGGAGCTGTTTTTT. Its protein product is CASSPRGQGTGELFF.

About this clonotype itself: This sequence may be a read error, since a much larger clone differs from it by one base. The gene calls are TRBV29-1 and TRBJ1-1; D may be TRBD1 (6 bases). Deletions cut 7 bases from V and 1 base from J, with 16 bases between. Per the germline V gene, CDR1 is SQVTM and CDR2 is ANQGSEA. There are 14 residues in the CDR3. This CDR3 is CSAPGSRGNTEAFF. As DNA, the CDR3 is TGCAGCGCCCCTGGGTCCAGGGGGAACACTGAAGCTTTCTTT. Full variable domain (outside the CDR3, taken from reference TRBV29-1 and TRBJ1-1): SAVISQKPSRDICQRGTSLTIQCQVDSQVTMMFWYRQQPGQSLTLIATANQGSEATYESGFVIDKFPISRPNLTFSTLTVSNMSPEDSSIYLCSAPGSRGNTEAFFGQGTRLTVV.

In its sample, this clonotype was seen once. The chain carries TRBV19 and TRBJ2-7; tentatively, D is TRBD2 (5 bases). CDR3 size: 13 residues. Trimming took 5 bases from V and 3 from J, leaving 11 bases between them. Germline loops: CDR1 LNHDA, CDR2 SQIVND (reference sequence). In nucleotides, the CDR3 is TGTGCCAGTAGTCCCCGGGGAATCTACGAGCAGTACTTC. Amino acid sequence: CASSPRGIYEQYF.

The table lists this clonotype with a few counts. This sequence joins TRBV19 and TRBJ1-1; D is undetermined. Trimming removed 5 bases at V and 0 bases at J, with 16 bases between. This CDR3 has 16 amino acids. The V gene's germline CDR1 is LNHDA and CDR2 SQIVND (reference sequence). In DNA, the CDR3 is TGTGCCAGTAGTTTCCCGCCGGGTATCATGAACACTGAAGCTTTCTTT. Translating gives CASSFPPGIMNTEAFF.

V gene TRBV10-3 combines with J gene TRBJ2-7; TRBD2 matches 8 bases. CDR1 is ENHRY and CDR2 is SYGVKD in the germline V gene. The CDR3 has 15 residues. V shed 0 bases, J shed 0 bases, and the junction held 1 base outside the gene matches. The CDR3 DNA reads as TGTGCCATCAGTGAGTCTGCGGGGGGCTCCTACGAGCAGTACTTC. This gives the protein CAISESAGGSYEQYF.

Many counts were recorded for this clonotype. The V and J genes are TRBV19 and TRBJ1-5, with D hard to call. Germline V CDR1 and CDR2: LNHDA, SQIVND (reference sequence). This CDR3 contains 12 residues. Trimming left V 7 bases short and J 6 bases short, with 10 bases between. CDR3 region: CASTKIGQPQHF. CDR3 DNA sequence: TGTGCCAGTACAAAGATTGGTCAGCCCCAGCATTTT.

This chain links TRBV7-9 with TRBJ2-4; no definite D call. CDR3 length: 14 residues. In germline, CDR1 is SEHNR, CDR2 FQNEAQ (reference sequence). The V end was cut by 5 bases, the J end by 0 bases, with 8 bases between. This CDR3 is CASSPDGAKNIQYF. The CDR3, as DNA: TGTGCCAGCAGCCCAGACGGAGCCAAAAACATTCAGTACTTC. The full variable domain, with the rest looked up from reference TRBV7-9 and TRBJ2-4, is DTGVSQNPRHKITKRGQNVTFRCDPISEHNRLYWYRQTLGQGPEFLTYFQNEAQLEKSRLLSDRFSAERPKGSFSTLEIQRTEQGDSAMYLCASSPDGAKNIQYFGAGTRLSVL.

This clonotype has ten or more counts. J is TRBJ1-3 and V is TRBV27, with D possibly TRBD1 on 5 matching bases. The germline CDR1 and CDR2 sequences are MNHEY and SMNVEV (reference sequence). This CDR3 spans 14 amino acids. Trimming shortened V by 6 bases and J by 0 bases, and 9 bases separated the two germline ends. The CDR3 nucleotides read TGTGCCAGCAGAGGGCAGGGCTCTGGAAACACCATATATTTT. Protein sequence: CASRGQGSGNTIYF.

This clonotype is labeled medium-sized. The chain has TRBV29-1 and TRBJ2-7; D is perhaps TRBD1 (5 bases). Trimming shortened V by 1 base and J by 5 bases, and 12 bases separated the two germline ends. The CDR3 is made up of 13 amino acids. Germline loops: CDR1 SQVTM, CDR2 ANQGSEA. The CDR3 sequence: CSVEGQGLDEQYF. The CDR3 DNA sequence: TGCAGCGTTGAAGGGCAGGGTCTGGACGAGCAGTACTTC.